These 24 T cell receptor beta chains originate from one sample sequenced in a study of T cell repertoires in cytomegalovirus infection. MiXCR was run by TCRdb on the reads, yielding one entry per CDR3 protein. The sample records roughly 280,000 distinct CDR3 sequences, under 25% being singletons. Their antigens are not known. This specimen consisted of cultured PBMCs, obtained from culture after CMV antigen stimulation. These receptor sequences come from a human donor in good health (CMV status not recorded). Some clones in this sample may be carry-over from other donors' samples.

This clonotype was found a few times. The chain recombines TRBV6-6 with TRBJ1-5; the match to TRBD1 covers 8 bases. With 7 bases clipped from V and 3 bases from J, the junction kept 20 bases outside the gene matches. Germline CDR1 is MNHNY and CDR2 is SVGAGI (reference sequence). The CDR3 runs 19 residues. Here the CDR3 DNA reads TGTGCCAGCAACCAAGGGACAGGATCGCCCGTCGGATCCAATCAGCCCCAGCATTTT. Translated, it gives CASNQGTGSPVGSNQPQHF.

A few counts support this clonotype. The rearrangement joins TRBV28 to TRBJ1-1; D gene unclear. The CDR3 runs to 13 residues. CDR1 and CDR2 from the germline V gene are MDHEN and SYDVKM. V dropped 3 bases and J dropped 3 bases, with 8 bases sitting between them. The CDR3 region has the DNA TGTGCCAGCAGTTTCGGGCAGGACACTGAAGCTTTCTTT. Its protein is CASSFGQDTEAFF.

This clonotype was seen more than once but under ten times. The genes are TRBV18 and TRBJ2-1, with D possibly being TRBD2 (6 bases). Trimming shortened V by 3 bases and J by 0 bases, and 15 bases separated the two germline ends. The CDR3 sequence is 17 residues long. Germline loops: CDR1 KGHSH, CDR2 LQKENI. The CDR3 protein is CASSPTIAESSYNEQFF. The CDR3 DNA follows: TGTGCCAGCTCACCTACAATAGCGGAAAGCTCCTACAATGAGCAGTTCTTC. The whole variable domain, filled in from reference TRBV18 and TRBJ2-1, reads NAGVMQNPRHLVRRRGQEARLRCSPMKGHSHVYWYRQLPEEGLKFMVYLQKENIIDESGMPKERFSAEFPKEGPSILRIQQVVRGDSAAYFCASSPTIAESSYNEQFFGPGTRLTVL.

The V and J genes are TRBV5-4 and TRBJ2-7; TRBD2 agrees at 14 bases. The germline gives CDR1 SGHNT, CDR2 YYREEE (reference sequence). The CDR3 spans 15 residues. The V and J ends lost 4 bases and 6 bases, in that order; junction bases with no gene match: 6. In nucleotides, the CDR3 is TGTGCCAGCAGCCCTGGACTAGCGGGAGGTTTCGAGCAGTACGTC. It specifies CASSPGLAGGFEQYV.

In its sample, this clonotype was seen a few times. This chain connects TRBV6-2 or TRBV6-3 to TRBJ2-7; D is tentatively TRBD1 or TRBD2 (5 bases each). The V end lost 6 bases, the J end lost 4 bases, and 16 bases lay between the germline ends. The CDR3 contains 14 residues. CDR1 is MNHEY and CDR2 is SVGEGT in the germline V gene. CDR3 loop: CASRDTGRSYEQYF. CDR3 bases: TGTGCCAGCAGAGACACGGGACGGAGTTACGAGCAGTACTTC.

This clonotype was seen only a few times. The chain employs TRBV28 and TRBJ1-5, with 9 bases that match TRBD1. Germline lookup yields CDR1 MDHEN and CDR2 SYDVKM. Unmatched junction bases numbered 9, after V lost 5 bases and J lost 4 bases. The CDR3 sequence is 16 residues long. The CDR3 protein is CASSLPPGQGNQPQHF. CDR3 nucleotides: TGTGCCAGCAGTCTCCCGCCGGGACAGGGAAATCAGCCCCAGCATTTT.

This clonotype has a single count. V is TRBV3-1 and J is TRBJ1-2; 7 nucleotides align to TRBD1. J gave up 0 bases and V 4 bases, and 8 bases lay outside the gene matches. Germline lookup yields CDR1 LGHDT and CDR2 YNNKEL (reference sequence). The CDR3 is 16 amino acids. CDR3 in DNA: TGTGCCAGCAGCCGCGGGGACAGAACAACTAACTATGGCTACACCTTC. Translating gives CASSRGDRTTNYGYTF.

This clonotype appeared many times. CDR3 region: CASSLTTGGTYGYTF. The CDR3 DNA sequence: TGTGCCAGCAGCCTAACTACAGGGGGCACCTATGGCTACACCTTC. V gene TRBV7-2 combines with J gene TRBJ1-2; 9 bases line up with TRBD1. V shed 5 bases and J 4 bases; nucleotides not matched to a gene: 8. The CDR3 is 15 residues long. Germline values: CDR1 SGHTA, CDR2 FQGNSA.

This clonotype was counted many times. The DNA of the CDR3 is TGTGCCAGCAGCGCACGGACGGAGAACTATGGCTACACCTTC. Its translation: CASSARTENYGYTF. The chain has TRBV7-6 and TRBJ1-2; no clear D gene. This CDR3 has 14 residues. Trimming took off 5 bases at V and 2 bases at J, with 12 bases between the two ends. Looked up from germline, CDR1 is SGHVS and CDR2 is FNYEAQ.

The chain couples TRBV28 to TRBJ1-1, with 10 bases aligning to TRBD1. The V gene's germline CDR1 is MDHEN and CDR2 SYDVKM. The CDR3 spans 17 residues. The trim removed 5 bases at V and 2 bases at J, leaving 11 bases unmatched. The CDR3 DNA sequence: TGTGCCAGCAGTCCGCCGGGACAGGGGTTTCTCAACACTGAAGCTTTCTTT. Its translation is CASSPPGQGFLNTEAFF.

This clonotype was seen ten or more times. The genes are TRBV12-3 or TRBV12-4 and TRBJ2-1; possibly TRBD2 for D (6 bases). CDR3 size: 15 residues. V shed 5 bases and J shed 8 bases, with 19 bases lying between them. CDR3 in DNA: TGTGCCAGCAGTCTCAATAGCGGCTATGACTATGAGCAGTTCTTC. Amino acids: CASSLNSGYDYEQFF.

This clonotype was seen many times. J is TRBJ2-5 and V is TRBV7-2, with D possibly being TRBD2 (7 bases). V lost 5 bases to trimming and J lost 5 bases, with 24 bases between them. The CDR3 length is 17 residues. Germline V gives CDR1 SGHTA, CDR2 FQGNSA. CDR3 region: CASSPSGGAHSGETQYF. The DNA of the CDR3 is TGTGCCAGCAGCCCTTCGGGGGGCGCGCATTCCGGCGAGACCCAGTACTTC.

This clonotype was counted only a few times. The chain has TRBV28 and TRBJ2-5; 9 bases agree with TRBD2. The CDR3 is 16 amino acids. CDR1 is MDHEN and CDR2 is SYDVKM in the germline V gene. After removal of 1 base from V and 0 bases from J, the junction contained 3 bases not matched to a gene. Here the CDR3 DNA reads TGTGCCAGCAGTTTATACCTAGCGGGGAACCAAGAGACCCAGTACTTC. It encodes CASSLYLAGNQETQYF.

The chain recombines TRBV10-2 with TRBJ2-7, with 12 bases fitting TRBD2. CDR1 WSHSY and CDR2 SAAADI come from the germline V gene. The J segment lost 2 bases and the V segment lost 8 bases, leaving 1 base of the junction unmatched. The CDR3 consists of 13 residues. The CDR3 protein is CASRLAGAYEQYV. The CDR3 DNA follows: TGCGCCAGCCGACTAGCGGGGGCCTACGAGCAGTACGTC.

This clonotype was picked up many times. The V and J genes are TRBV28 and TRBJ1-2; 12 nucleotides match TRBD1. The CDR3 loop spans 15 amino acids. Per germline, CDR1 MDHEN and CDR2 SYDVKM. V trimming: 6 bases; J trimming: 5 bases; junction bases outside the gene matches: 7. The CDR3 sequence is CASRAGTGGSYGYTF. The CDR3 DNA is TGTGCCAGCAGGGCCGGGACAGGGGGCTCATATGGCTACACCTTC.

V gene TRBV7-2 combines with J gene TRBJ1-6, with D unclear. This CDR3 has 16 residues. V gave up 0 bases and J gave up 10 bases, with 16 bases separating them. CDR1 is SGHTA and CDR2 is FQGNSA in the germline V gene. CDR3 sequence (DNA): TGTGCCAGCAGCTTAGCGGCAGGCCCCGCGTGGTCACCCCTCCACTTT. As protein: CASSLAAGPAWSPLHF.

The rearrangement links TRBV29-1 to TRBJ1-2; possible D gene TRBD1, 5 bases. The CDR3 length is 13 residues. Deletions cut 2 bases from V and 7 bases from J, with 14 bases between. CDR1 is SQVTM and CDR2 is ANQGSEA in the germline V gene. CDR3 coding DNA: TGCAGCGTTGAACCAGCGGGGAGGGGTGGCTACACCTTC. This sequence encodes CSVEPAGRGGYTF.

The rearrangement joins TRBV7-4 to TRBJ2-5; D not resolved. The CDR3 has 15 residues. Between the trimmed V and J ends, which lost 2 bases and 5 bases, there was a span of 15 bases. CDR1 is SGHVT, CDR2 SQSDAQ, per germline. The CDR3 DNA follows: TGTGCCAGCAGCTTACCACAAGCAGGAGTGGAGACCCAGTACTTC. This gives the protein CASSLPQAGVETQYF.

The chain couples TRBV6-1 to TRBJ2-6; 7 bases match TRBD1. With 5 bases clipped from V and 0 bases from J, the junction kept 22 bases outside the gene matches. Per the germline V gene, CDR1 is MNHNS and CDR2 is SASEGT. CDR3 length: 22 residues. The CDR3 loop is CASSSTKSEPGQILSGANVLTF. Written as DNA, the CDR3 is TGTGCCAGCAGTTCAACCAAAAGCGAACCGGGACAGATACTCTCTGGGGCCAACGTCCTGACTTTC.

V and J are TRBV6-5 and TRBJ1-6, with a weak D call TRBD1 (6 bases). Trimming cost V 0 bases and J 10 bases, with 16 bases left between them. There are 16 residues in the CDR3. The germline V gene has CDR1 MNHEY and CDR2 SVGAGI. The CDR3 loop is CASSYSPGQGWSPLHF. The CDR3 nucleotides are TGTGCCAGCAGTTACTCGCCAGGGCAGGGGTGGTCACCCCTCCACTTT.

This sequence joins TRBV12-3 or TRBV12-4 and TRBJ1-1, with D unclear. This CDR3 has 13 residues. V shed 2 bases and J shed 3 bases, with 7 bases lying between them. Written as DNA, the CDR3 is TGTGCCAGCAGTTTAAGACCCTACACTGAAGCTTTCTTT. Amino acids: CASSLRPYTEAFF.

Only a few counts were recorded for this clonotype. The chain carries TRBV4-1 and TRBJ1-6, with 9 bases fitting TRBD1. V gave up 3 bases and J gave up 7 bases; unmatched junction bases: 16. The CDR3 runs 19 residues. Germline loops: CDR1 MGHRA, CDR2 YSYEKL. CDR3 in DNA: TGCGCCAGCAGCCAGGCTAACTTCGGGACAGGGCTGGGCAATTCACCCCTCCACTTT. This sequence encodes CASSQANFGTGLGNSPLHF.

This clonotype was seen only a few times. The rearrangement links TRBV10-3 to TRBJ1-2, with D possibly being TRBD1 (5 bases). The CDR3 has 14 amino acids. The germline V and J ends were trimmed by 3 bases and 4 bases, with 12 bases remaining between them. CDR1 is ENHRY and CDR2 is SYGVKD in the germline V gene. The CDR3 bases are TGTGCCATCAGTGATTCGGGGGGAGGCTATGGCTACACCTTC. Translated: CAISDSGGGYGYTF.

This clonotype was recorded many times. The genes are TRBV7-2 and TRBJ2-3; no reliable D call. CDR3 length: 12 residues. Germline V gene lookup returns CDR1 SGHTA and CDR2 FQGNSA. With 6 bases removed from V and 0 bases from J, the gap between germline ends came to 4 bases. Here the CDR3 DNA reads TGTGCCAGCAGTCAGAGCACAGATACGCAGTATTTT. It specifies CASSQSTDTQYF.